A selection of T cell receptor beta chains follows, all from one sample in a study of OX40 agonist ivuxolimab in advanced cancers. Data came from immunoSEQ multiplex PCR; TCRdb stores just in-frame clones and leaves some out. Here the sample spans about 120,000 clones, 80% to 95% being singletons. The sample was CD4+ or CD8+ T cells sorted from blood, taken in a trial of the OX40 agonist ivuxolimab. The source of these receptors is an adult with an advanced solid tumor such as melanoma, head and neck, liver or kidney cancer. Each CDR3 is given with its conserved first and last residue. The D gene is left open where the match is weak.

j_call d_call v_call cdr3_aa
TRBJ2-1 . TRBV5-1 CASTSSPGDSYNEQFF
TRBJ1-1 . TRBV7-9 CASSLPTGNTEAFF
TRBJ1-1 . TRBV5-4 CASSSQGLNTEAFF
TRBJ2-7 TRBD1 TRBV7-9 CASSFQGAWEQYF
TRBJ2-1 TRBD2 TRBV18 CASSRTSGRDEQFF
TRBJ2-3 TRBD2 TRBV15 CATSRDIAGRAPHTDTQYF
TRBJ1-2 . TRBV29-1 CSAVPGTNYGYTF
TRBJ1-1 . TRBV18 CASSPPAASRPEAFF
TRBJ2-3 . TRBV10-3 CAHRGSTDTQYF
TRBJ2-3 . TRBV18 CASSPQRDTQYF
TRBJ2-1 TRBD2 TRBV4-3 CASSQDLGSGRLIYNEQFF
TRBJ2-4 TRBD2 TRBV19 CASCPGTSLIAKNIQYF
TRBJ1-1 . TRBV29-1 CSAMVWYTEAFF
TRBJ2-7 . TRBV6-6 CASSPGTPYEQYF
TRBJ2-3 . TRBV4-2 CASSQGEGTTDTQYF
TRBJ1-2 TRBD1 TRBV18 CASQTRDRTNYGYTF
TRBJ2-6 . TRBV7-2 CASSLGGTGANVLTF
TRBJ2-5 . TRBV6-5 CASRRGGYKETQYF
TRBJ2-3 TRBD2 TRBV4-3 CASSQATGLPPTDTQYF
TRBJ2-3 . TRBV5-4 CASSLLRGGTGPDTQYF
TRBJ1-1 . TRBV28 CASREPPYAFF
TRBJ2-5 . TRBV2 CASSEISRLDQETQYF
TRBJ1-3 . TRBV4-1 CASSQQRPGGNTIYF
TRBJ1-2 . TRBV5-1 CASSLDAGTYGYTF
TRBJ2-4 TRBD1 TRBV29-1 CSVGDRRGAKNIQYF
TRBJ2-5 TRBD2 TRBV7-8 CASSLGGGSAPGKQYF
TRBJ2-7 . TRBV7-8 CASSLAKWGTYEQYF
TRBJ1-5 . TRBV19 CASSKQRPGTDFYSNQPQHF
TRBJ1-5 . TRBV28 CASNNRVNQPQHF
TRBJ1-1 . TRBV19 CASMRVPNTEAFF
TRBJ2-3 TRBD1 TRBV5-6 CASSQPTGANTDTQYF
TRBJ1-2 . TRBV5-1 CASRLDLSAYGYTF
TRBJ2-1 TRBD2 TRBV28 CASSFSGGSYNEQFF
TRBJ2-7 . TRBV30 CAWSNRDEQYF
TRBJ2-6 . TRBV18 CASSPLRDPSSGANVLTF
TRBJ1-1 . TRBV7-9 CASSHWGRLNTEAFF
TRBJ2-1 . TRBV15 CATSRRIDNEQFF
TRBJ2-1 . TRBV5-1 CASSLEGWVRDNEQFF
TRBJ1-4 . TRBV14 CASSQDLAVPNEKLFF
TRBJ2-1 TRBD1 TRBV9 CASSVASGQGVYEQFF
TRBJ1-5 TRBD1 TRBV28 CASRTGTGIQPQHF
TRBJ1-1 . TRBV29-1 CSVAPNTEAFF
TRBJ2-7 . TRBV7-3 CASSLNPTAILYEQYF
TRBJ1-1 . TRBV19 CASSTLTNTEAFF
TRBJ1-1 . TRBV4-2 CASSQHPSGEGGTEAFF
TRBJ2-1 . TRBV5-8 CASSLPWDEQFF
TRBJ2-2 . TRBV2 CASRGDNLMNTGELFF
TRBJ2-7 . TRBV6-1 CASSSPGLLYEQYF
TRBJ2-5 . TRBV12-5 CASGFVWGVETQYF
TRBJ2-1 . TRBV21-1 CASSKEGVAGGGRNEQFF
TRBJ2-5 . TRBV7-2 CASSPRRGLVETQYF
TRBJ2-3 . TRBV19 CASSWGRVPDTQYF
TRBJ1-2 . TRBV28 CANRGPLRGYTF
TRBJ2-5 . TRBV5-4 CASSLRLVETQYF
TRBJ1-5 . TRBV19 CASSISHGRAEQPQHF
TRBJ1-5 TRBD1 TRBV6-5 CASSRGQGSNQPQHF
TRBJ2-7 . TRBV7-2 CASSLAGTVTYEQYF
TRBJ2-2 TRBD2 TRBV30 CAWSELAGGYGELFF